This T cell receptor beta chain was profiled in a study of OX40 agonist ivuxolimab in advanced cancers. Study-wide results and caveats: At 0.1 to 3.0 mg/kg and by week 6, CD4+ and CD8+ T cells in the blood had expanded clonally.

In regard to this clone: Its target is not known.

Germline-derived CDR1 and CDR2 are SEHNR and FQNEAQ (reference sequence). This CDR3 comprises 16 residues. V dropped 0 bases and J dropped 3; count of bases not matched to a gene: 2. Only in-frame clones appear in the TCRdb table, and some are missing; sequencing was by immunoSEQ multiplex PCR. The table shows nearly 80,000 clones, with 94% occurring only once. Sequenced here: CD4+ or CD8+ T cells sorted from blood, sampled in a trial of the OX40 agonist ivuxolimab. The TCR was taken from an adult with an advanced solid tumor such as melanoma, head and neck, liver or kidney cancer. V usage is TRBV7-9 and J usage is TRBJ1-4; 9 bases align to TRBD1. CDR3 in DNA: TGTGCCAGCAGCTTAGCTCGACAGGGGGCTAATGAAAAACTGTTTTTT. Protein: CASSLARQGANEKLFF.